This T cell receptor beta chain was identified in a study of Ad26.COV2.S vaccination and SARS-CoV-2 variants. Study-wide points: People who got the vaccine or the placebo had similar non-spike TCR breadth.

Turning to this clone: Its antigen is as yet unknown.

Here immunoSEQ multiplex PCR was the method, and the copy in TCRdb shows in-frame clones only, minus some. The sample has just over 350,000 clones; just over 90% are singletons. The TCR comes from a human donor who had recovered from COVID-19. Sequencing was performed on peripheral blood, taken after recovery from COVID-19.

Here the CDR3 DNA reads TGTGCCAGCAGTTTATTAGAGAACACTGAAGCTTTCTTT. Translation: CASSLLENTEAFF. The chain uses TRBV27 and TRBJ1-1; unclear D gene. CDR3 length equals 13 residues. Trimming shortened V by 1 base and J by 1 base, and 4 bases separated the two germline ends. Looked up from germline, CDR1 is MNHEY and CDR2 is SMNVEV (reference sequence).